This TCR beta chain was sequenced for a study of Graves' ophthalmopathy and Graves' hyperthyroidism. Having ophthalmopathy, the donors showed moderate-to-severe activity, CAS ≥3 and NOSPECS ≥4, with disease lasting under 3 months. Points from the study as a whole: Prediction of ophthalmopathy progression reached roughly 70% sensitivity and 72.22% specificity. With just under 90% sensitivity and approximately 80% specificity, a 13-signature model separated ophthalmopathy from stable hyperthyroidism. Most thyroid-expanded clonotypes exceeding 0.001 frequency were also found in blood.

The TCR beta CDR3 regions underwent amplification from RNA transcripts. The first-round RT-PCR employed HTBI primers together with the Qiagen OneStep RT-PCR kit. A multiplex PCR was then performed as the second round. Via MiXCR, TCRdb re-called the multiplex PCR reads, giving one row per CDR3 protein. This table holds under 200,000 distinct CDR3 sequences, more than 30% found once. This clonotype occurred many times. Its specificity is not known. CDR1 is MRHNA and CDR2 is SNTAGT in the germline V gene. CDR3 length: 18 residues. The J segment lost 0 bases and the V segment lost 5 bases, leaving 12 bases of the junction unmatched.

The chain carries TRBV6-4 and TRBJ1-5; TRBD1 matches at 8 bases. The sequenced sample was peripheral blood. This clonotype was sampled from a woman between 40 and 50 years old with Graves' ophthalmopathy. The CDR3 sequence: CASSRQGPTYFSNQPQHF. In nucleotides, the CDR3 is TGTGCCAGCAGTCGACAGGGGCCAACTTATTTTAGCAATCAGCCCCAGCATTTT.